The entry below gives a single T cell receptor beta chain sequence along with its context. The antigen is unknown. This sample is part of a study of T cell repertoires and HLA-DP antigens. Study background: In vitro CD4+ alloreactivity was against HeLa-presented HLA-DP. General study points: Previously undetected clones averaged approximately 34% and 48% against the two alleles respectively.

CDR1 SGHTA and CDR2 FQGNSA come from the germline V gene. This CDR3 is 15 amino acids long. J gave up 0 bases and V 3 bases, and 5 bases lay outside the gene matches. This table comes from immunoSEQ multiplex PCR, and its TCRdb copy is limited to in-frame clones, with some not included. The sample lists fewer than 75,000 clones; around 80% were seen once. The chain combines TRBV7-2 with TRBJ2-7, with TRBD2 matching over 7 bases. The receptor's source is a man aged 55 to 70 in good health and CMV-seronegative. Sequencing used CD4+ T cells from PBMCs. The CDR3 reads CASSFGSGGSYEQYF. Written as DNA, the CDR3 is TGTGCCAGCAGCTTCGGCTCGGGGGGCTCCTACGAGCAGTACTTC.